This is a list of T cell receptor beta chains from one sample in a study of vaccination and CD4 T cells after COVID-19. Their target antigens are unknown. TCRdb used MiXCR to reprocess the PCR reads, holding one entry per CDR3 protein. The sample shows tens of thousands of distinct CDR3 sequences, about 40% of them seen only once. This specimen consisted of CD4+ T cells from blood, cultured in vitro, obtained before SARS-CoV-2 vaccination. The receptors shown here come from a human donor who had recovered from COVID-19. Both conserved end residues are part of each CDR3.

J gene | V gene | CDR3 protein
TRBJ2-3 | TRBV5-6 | CASSLARGSTDTQYF
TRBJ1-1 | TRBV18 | CASSPRQGRNTEAFF
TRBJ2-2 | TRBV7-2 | CASSLHGGVAGGAGELFF
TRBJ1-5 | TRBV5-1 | CASSLDGNQPQHF
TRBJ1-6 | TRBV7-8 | CASSFPGQGTNSPLHF
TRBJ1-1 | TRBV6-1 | CASNLRGQDTEAFF
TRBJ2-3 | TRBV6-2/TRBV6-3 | CASSYSLNTQYF
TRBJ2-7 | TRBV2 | CASSEHGDLYEQYF
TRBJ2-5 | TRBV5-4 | CASSEGTYGTQYF
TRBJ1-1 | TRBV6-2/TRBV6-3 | CASSYAGQNTEAFF
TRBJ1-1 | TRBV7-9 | CASSLGASTDTEAFF
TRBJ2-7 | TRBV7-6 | CASSLVQGQPYEQYF
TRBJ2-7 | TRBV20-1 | CSASGRWIGEQYF
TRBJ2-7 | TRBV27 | CASSSTGSSYEQYF
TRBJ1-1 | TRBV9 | CASSPTLGQGIGNTEAFF
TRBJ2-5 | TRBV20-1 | CSARDRRETQYF
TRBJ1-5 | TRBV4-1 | CASSQLGLGTGIQPQHF
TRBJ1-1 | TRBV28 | CASSLIPQNTEAFF
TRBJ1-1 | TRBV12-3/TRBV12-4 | CASSEGRGITEAFF
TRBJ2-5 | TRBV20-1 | CSAQNQETQYF
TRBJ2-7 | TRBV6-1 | CASRWDRVSYEQYF
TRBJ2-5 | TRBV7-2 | CASSLGTSKKTQYF
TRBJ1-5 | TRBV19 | CASTAGYSNQPQHF
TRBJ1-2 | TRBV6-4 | CARSEGGRSYGYTF
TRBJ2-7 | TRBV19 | CASSSPPYEQYF
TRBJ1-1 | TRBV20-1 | CSVRDTSSGVAFF
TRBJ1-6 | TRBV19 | CASSIGAGDSPLHF
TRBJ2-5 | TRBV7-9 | CASSLAAAQETQYF
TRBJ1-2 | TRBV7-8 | CASSSGQVHYGYTF
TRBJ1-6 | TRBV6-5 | CASSFGNSPLHF
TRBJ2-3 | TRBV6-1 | CASSEGTGGLDTQYF
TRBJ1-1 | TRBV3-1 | CASSHFDSLNTGAFF
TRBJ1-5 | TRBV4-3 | CASSQEGGQPQHF
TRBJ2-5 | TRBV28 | CASLLGRAGGGEETQYF
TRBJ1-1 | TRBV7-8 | CASTPGTERRGTEAFF
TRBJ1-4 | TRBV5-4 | CASSLAGSREKLFF
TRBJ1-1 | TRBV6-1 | CASSAGHHLSMNTEAFF
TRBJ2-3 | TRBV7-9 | CASSFGEGSTDTQYF
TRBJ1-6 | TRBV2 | CASSLRDNSPLHF
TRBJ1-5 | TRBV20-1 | CSAADGNNQPQHF
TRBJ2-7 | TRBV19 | CASSTELSYEQYF
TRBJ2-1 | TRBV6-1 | CASRRYNEQFF
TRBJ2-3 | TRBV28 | CASSSSGTGGDTQYF
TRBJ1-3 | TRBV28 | CASRKTGTNTIYF
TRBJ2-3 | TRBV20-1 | CSGGRSTDTQYF
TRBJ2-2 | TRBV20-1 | CSARTGGNTGELFF
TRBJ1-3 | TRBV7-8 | CASSFNRYSGNTIYF
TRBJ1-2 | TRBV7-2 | CASSFNRGNYGYTF
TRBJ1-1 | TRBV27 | CASSPKVMNTEAFF
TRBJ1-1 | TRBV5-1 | CASSLGRATEAFF
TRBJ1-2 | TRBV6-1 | CASSGSARSGTDYGYTF
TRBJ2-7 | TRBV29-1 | CSVGLAGGRTTYEQYF
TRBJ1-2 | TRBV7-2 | CASSLGPGAYGYTF
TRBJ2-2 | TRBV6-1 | CASSATPGTATGELFF
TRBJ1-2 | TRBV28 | CASSIGQARLLGYTF
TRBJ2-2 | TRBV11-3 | CASSSSGELFF
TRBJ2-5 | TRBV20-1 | CSASRGRETQYF
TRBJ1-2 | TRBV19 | CANTLPGRRIRGYTF
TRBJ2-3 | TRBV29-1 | CSVGLAGSTDTQYF
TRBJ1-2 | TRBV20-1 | CSASWDQGKYGFTF